A single T cell receptor beta chain is shown here with its context. The V gene's germline CDR1 is SGHVS and CDR2 FNYEAQ. V lost 2 bases, J lost 5 bases, and 10 bases stayed unmatched. The length of the CDR3 is 17 residues. The method was immunoSEQ multiplex PCR; TCRdb's version includes in-frame clones alone and lacks a portion of them. The sample consists of around 68,000 clones, 90% to 95% of them appearing once. These data come from a study of shared T cell receptors in the human thymus. The chain couples TRBV7-6 to TRBJ2-1; 9 bases line up with TRBD2. Material: thymocytes. This sequence originates from a human donor. The CDR3, as DNA: TGTGCCAGCAGCTTAAGGCTAGCGGGGAAACTTAACAATGAGCAGTTCTTC. It yields the protein CASSLRLAGKLNNEQFF.